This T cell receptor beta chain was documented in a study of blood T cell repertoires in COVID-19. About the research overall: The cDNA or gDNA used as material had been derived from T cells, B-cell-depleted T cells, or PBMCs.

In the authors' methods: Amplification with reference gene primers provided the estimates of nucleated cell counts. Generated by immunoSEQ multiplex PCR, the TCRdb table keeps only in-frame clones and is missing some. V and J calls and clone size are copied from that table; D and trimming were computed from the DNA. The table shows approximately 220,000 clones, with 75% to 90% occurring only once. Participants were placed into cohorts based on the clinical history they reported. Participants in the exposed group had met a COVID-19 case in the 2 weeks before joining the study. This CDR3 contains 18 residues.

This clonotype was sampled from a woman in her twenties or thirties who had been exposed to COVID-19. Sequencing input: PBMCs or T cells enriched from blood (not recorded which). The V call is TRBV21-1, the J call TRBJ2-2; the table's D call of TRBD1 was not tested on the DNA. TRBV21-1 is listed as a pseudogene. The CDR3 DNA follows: TGTGCCGGGCCTATGAGCAGTACGACAAAAGAAAACACCGGGGAGCTGTTTTTT. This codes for CAGPMSSTTKENTGELFF.